This T cell receptor (beta chain) was obtained from a study of cytomegalovirus exposure and HLA in healthy donors. Study as a whole: The study placed about 81% of its approximately 400 genotyped donors in the Caucasian-associated ancestry cluster.

About this clone: Its matching antigen is unknown.

Looked up from germline, CDR1 is MDHEN and CDR2 is SYDVKM. The CDR3 loop spans 14 amino acids. V shed 6 bases and J shed 3 bases, with 12 bases lying between them. Study-level findings and limits: The records held CMV serostatus as the only immune exposure information.

PCR primers comprised 60 Vbeta and 13 Jbeta primers. Clones were read by immunoSEQ multiplex PCR, and TCRdb kept only the in-frame ones, dropping some. The sample records about 38,000 clones, roughly two thirds being singletons. The chain couples TRBV28 to TRBJ1-3; D is ambiguous. Source material: PBMCs. This receptor was obtained from a man aged 30 to 39 in good health and CMV-seronegative. CDR3 loop: CASSSVFGGNTIYF. The CDR3 DNA sequence: TGTGCCAGCAGCTCCGTGTTCGGTGGAAACACCATATATTTT.